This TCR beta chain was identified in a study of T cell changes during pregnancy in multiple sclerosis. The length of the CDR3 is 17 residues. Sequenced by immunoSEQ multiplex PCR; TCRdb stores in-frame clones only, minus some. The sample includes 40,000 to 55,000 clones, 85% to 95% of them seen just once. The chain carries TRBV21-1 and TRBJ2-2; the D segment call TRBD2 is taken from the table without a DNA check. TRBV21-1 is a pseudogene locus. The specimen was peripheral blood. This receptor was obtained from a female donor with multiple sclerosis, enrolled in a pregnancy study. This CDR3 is CASSEGSGLACTGELFF. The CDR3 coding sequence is TGTGCCAGCAGCGAAGGGTCGGGACTAGCTTGCACCGGGGAGCTGTTTTTT.